These 31 T cell receptor beta chains share one sample of origin, sequenced in a study of blood T cell repertoires in COVID-19. TCRdb's copy holds only in-frame clones and misses some; the assay was immunoSEQ multiplex PCR. In the table there are approximately 190,000 clones, roughly 87% of which are singletons. The specimen sequenced was peripheral blood. These receptors came from a woman in her 40s with acute or convalescent COVID-19.

This sequence joins TRBV6-6 and TRBJ2-1; 16 bases are shared with TRBD2. The V gene's germline CDR1 is MNHNY and CDR2 SVGAGI (reference sequence). V shed 5 bases and J 6 bases; nucleotides not matched to a gene: 13. The CDR3 spans 19 residues. CDR3 in DNA: TGTGCCAGCAGTCTTATAACCGGGACTAGCGGGAGGGCCGTCAATGAGCAGTTCTTC. This encodes CASSLITGTSGRAVNEQFF.

CDR3 coding DNA: TGTGCCAGTAGTATACTCCCGGGAGCGGGAGACGGATACGAGCAGTACTTC. As protein: CASSILPGAGDGYEQYF. The chain combines TRBV19 with TRBJ2-7; 8 bases map to TRBD2. The trim removed 2 bases at V and 4 bases at J, leaving 13 bases unmatched. CDR1 and CDR2 from the germline V gene are LNHDA and SQIVND (reference sequence). This CDR3 is 17 amino acids long.

The V and J genes are TRBV10-3 and TRBJ2-7; a weak D match, TRBD2 (6 bases). V was trimmed by 5 bases and J by 1 base, leaving 18 bases between them. From germline, CDR1 is ENHRY and CDR2 SYGVKD. The CDR3 runs 16 residues. The CDR3 region is CAISSPPSGGSYEQYF. As DNA, the CDR3 is TGTGCCATCAGTTCCCCACCCTCCGGGGGTTCCTACGAGCAGTACTTC.

The genes are TRBV5-1 and TRBJ1-1, with TRBD1 as a possible D gene (6 bases). Trimming pared 2 bases from V and 2 bases from J, leaving 16 bases between. The CDR3 spans 16 residues. The germline gives CDR1 SGHRS, CDR2 YFSETQ. The CDR3 DNA follows: TGCGCCAGCAGCTTTTTTGGCGGACAGAGTAACACTGAAGCTTTCTTT. Its translation is CASSFFGGQSNTEAFF.

The rearrangement joins TRBV7-2 to TRBJ2-3, with 12 bases aligning to TRBD2. Germline V gene sequence: CDR1 SGHTA, CDR2 FQGNSA. The CDR3 length is 17 residues. V gave up 5 bases and J gave up 2 bases; unmatched junction bases: 8. The DNA for the CDR3 is TGTGCCAGCAGCCAGAGGACTAGCGGGATACTCACAGATACGCAGTATTTT. It encodes CASSQRTSGILTDTQYF. The full variable domain, its missing parts supplied by reference TRBV7-2 and TRBJ2-3, is GAGVSQSPSNKVTEKGKDVELRCDPISGHTALYWYRQSLGQGLEFLIYFQGNSAPDKSGLPSDRFSAERTGGSVSTLTIQRTQQEDSAVYLCASSQRTSGILTDTQYFGPGTRLTVL.

This sequence joins TRBV29-1 and TRBJ2-2, with 12 bases aligning to TRBD2. CDR3 length: 15 residues. Germline CDR1 SQVTM, CDR2 ANQGSEA. With V trimmed by 7 bases and J by 8 bases, 11 bases remained unmatched. CDR3 sequence: CSASLWTSGVGELFF. The CDR3, as DNA: TGCAGCGCCAGCCTGTGGACTAGCGGGGTGGGGGAGCTGTTTTTT.

The chain is built from TRBV18 and TRBJ2-2; 11 nucleotides line up with TRBD1. Germline assignment: CDR1 KGHSH and CDR2 LQKENI. The V gene end was trimmed by 3 bases and the J gene end by 8 bases; junction bases not matched to a gene: 11. The CDR3 is 17 amino acids. The CDR3 is CASSPPSSDRGQGELFF. CDR3 nucleotide sequence: TGTGCCAGCTCACCCCCTTCGTCGGACAGGGGGCAAGGGGAGCTGTTTTTT.

This clone has only a few counts. The chain uses TRBV20-1 and TRBJ2-2; tentative D call: TRBD2 (6 bases). The CDR3 is 15 residues long. Trimming pared 3 bases from V and 5 bases from J, leaving 16 bases between. The germline CDR1 and CDR2 sequences are DFQATT and SNEGSKA (reference sequence). The chain's CDR3 is CSASSGGGLTGELFF. For the CDR3, the DNA is TGCAGTGCTAGTTCGGGCGGAGGGCTGACCGGGGAGCTGTTTTTT.

The V gene is TRBV19, the J gene TRBJ2-2; maybe TRBD1 (5 bases). Germline V lookup: CDR1 LNHDA, CDR2 SQIVND (reference sequence). The length of the CDR3 is 15 residues. V lost 4 bases and J 1 base, leaving 10 bases between the germline ends. The CDR3 is CASSSLQGNTGELFF. CDR3 DNA sequence: TGTGCCAGTAGTAGTTTGCAGGGGAACACCGGGGAGCTGTTTTTT.

CDR3 loop: CASTLGANVLTF. The CDR3 DNA reads TGTGCCAGCACCCTAGGGGCCAACGTCCTGACTTTC. The genes are TRBV13 and TRBJ2-6; the D is unclear. Trimming left V 7 bases short and J 4 bases short, with 5 bases between. The CDR3 is 12 residues long. The germline V gene encodes CDR1 PRHDT and CDR2 FYEKMQ (reference sequence).

V is TRBV7-9 and J is TRBJ2-1, with unresolved D. The CDR3 is 16 residues long. Deletions cut 5 bases from V and 3 bases from J, with 17 bases between. From germline, CDR1 is SEHNR and CDR2 FQNEAQ (reference sequence). The CDR3 DNA reads as TGTGCCAGCAGCCCGAGCTTTGGTGAGATCTACAATGAGCAGTTCTTC. It encodes CASSPSFGEIYNEQFF.

The chain links TRBV2 to TRBJ1-4; D might be TRBD1 (6 bases). The CDR3 is 14 amino acids. From germline, CDR1 is SNHLY and CDR2 FYNNEI. The V and J ends lost 4 bases and 6 bases respectively, with 12 bases between them. The CDR3 nucleotides are TGTGCCAGCAGTGTCCCCCCAGGGGATGAAAAACTGTTTTTT. Its translation: CASSVPPGDEKLFF. Full variable domain (remainder filled in from reference TRBV2 and TRBJ1-4): EPEVTQTPSHQVTQMGQEVILRCVPISNHLYFYWYRQILGQKVEFLVSFYNNEISEKSEIFDDQFSVERPDGSNFTLKIRSTKLEDSAMYFCASSVPPGDEKLFFGSGTQLSVL.

V usage is TRBV15 and J usage is TRBJ2-5; 8 bases agree with TRBD1. The V segment lost 0 bases and the J segment 4 bases; nucleotides outside the gene matches: 7. From germline, CDR1 is LNHNV and CDR2 YYDKDF (reference sequence). This CDR3 is 16 amino acids long. CDR3 nucleotides: TGTGCCACCAGCAGAGATCGACAGGGGAAAGCAGAGACCCAGTACTTC. Encoded protein: CATSRDRQGKAETQYF. The full variable domain, completed using reference TRBV15 and TRBJ2-5, is DAMVIQNPRYQVTQFGKPVTLSCSQTLNHNVMYWYQQKSSQAPKLLFHYYDKDFNNEADTPDNFQSRRPNTSFCFLDIRSPGLGDTAMYLCATSRDRQGKAETQYFGPGTRLLVL.

The chain joins TRBV10-3 to TRBJ2-2; 7 bases align to TRBD2. CDR1 is ENHRY and CDR2 is SYGVKD in the germline V gene. V shed 6 bases, J shed 5 bases, and the junction held 9 bases outside the gene matches. The CDR3 spans 15 residues. The CDR3 DNA follows: TGTGCCATCAGAGTCGGCGGGAGTGAGACCGGGGAGCTGTTTTTT. It yields the protein CAIRVGGSETGELFF.

The chain is built from TRBV5-1 and TRBJ2-3; a weak D match, TRBD2 (6 bases). The CDR3 spans 14 residues. Trimming left V 6 bases short and J 0 bases short, with 11 bases between. Germline CDR1 reads SGHRS; CDR2 reads YFSETQ. CDR3 residues: CASMAGTSTDTQYF. As DNA, the CDR3 is TGCGCCAGCATGGCGGGGACTAGCACAGATACGCAGTATTTT.

The sample holds a few counts of this clone. The V and J genes are TRBV5-1 and TRBJ1-2; 7 bases match TRBD1. The germline V gene encodes CDR1 SGHRS and CDR2 YFSETQ. The CDR3 contains 15 residues. V lost 0 bases and J lost 2; bases outside the gene matches: 4. The DNA of the CDR3 is TGCGCCAGCAGCTTGGATCTGGGACAGAACTATGGCTACACCTTC. It codes for CASSLDLGQNYGYTF.

The chain has TRBV5-6 and TRBJ2-1; 8 nucleotides line up with TRBD1. The germline CDR1 and CDR2 sequences are SGHDT and YYEEEE. The CDR3 loop spans 14 amino acids. V lost 0 bases to trimming and J lost 8 bases; unmatched junction nucleotides: 4. This CDR3 reads CASSLADRAYEQFF. The DNA for the CDR3 is TGTGCCAGCAGCTTGGCGGACAGGGCCTATGAGCAGTTCTTC.

The rearrangement joins TRBV7-2 to TRBJ1-1; possibly TRBD1 for D (5 bases). The germline CDR1 and CDR2 sequences are SGHTA and FQGNSA. V was trimmed by 3 bases and J by 3 bases, leaving 8 bases between them. This CDR3 comprises 13 residues. CDR3 in DNA: TGTGCCAGCAGCTTTTGGGGGGACACTGAAGCTTTCTTT. Amino acids: CASSFWGDTEAFF.

The chain uses TRBV4-1 and TRBJ2-7; the match to TRBD2 covers 9 bases. The CDR3 spans 15 residues. Losses at the gene ends were 3 bases for V and 5 bases for J; bases not matched to a gene: 8. The V gene's germline CDR1 is MGHRA and CDR2 YSYEKL. DNA for the CDR3: TGCGCCAGCAGCCAGGCCGAGGGACTAGCTGACGAGCAGTACTTC. This codes for CASSQAEGLADEQYF.

This rearrangement joins TRBV10-3 to TRBJ2-5, with 8 bases identical to TRBD2. This CDR3 comprises 15 residues. The trim removed 4 bases at V and 5 bases at J, leaving 9 bases unmatched. CDR1 and CDR2 (germline): ENHRY, SYGVKD. CDR3 coding DNA: TGTGCCATCAGTGCGGGGCGGGGGGCCGAGGAGACCCAGTACTTC. Translated: CAISAGRGAEETQYF.

J is TRBJ1-1 and V is TRBV11-2; a weak D match, TRBD1 (5 bases). CDR3 size: 15 residues. The germline gives CDR1 SGHAT, CDR2 FQNNGV. Trimming pared 5 bases from V and 1 base from J, leaving 14 bases between. The CDR3 DNA reads TGTGCCAGCAGCCCATGGACACCTGGGAACACTGAAGCTTTCTTT. Its translation: CASSPWTPGNTEAFF.

There are a few counts of this clone. The chain uses TRBV14 and TRBJ2-7; a weak D match, TRBD2 (5 bases). This CDR3 is 13 amino acids long. The V gene lost 4 bases and the J gene lost 10 bases, with 17 bases spanning the gap. The germline CDR1 and CDR2 sequences are SGHDN and FVKESK. The CDR3 DNA is TGTGCCAGCAGCCTCTTACGGGGAAACGGCCAGTACTTC. Translating it yields CASSLLRGNGQYF. The whole variable domain, remainder taken from reference TRBV14 and TRBJ2-7, is EAGVTQFPSHSVIEKGQTVTLRCDPISGHDNLYWYRRVMGKEIKFLLHFVKESKQDESGMPNNRFLAERTGGTYSTLKVQPAELEDSGVYFCASSLLRGNGQYFGPGTRLTVT.

The chain recombines TRBV2 with TRBJ2-2; D remains unclear. Per the germline V gene, CDR1 is SNHLY and CDR2 is FYNNEI. The CDR3 runs 15 residues. Between the trimmed V and J ends, which lost 6 bases and 2 bases, there was a span of 13 bases. The DNA of the CDR3 is TGTGCCAGCAGCGTGAGACAAGGAAACACCGGGGAGCTGTTTTTT. It codes for CASSVRQGNTGELFF.

The chain carries TRBV24-1 and TRBJ2-1; 8 bases map to TRBD1. The CDR3 contains 13 residues. Trimming cost V 10 bases and J 1 base; bases outside gene matches: 2. CDR1 and CDR2 from the germline V gene are KGHDR and SFDVKD. The CDR3 nucleotides are TGTGCCACTAGACAGGGGTCCTACAATGAGCAGTTCTTC. It yields the protein CATRQGSYNEQFF.

The genes are TRBV27 and TRBJ2-5; TRBD1 might be the D (6 bases). The V and J ends lost 1 base and 1 base respectively, with 13 bases between them. Looked up from germline, CDR1 is MNHEY and CDR2 is SMNVEV (reference sequence). The CDR3 covers 16 residues. The CDR3 loop is CASSLLGPRGQETQYF. DNA for the CDR3: TGTGCCAGCAGTTTATTGGGGCCCAGGGGCCAAGAGACCCAGTACTTC.

This sequence joins TRBV7-9 and TRBJ2-5; no clear D. CDR3 length: 13 residues. Germline CDR1 SEHNR, CDR2 FQNEAQ (reference sequence). Trimming removed 1 base from V and 7 bases from J, with 10 bases in between. CDR3 sequence (DNA): TGTGCCAGCAGCTTAGGGGCAGAAGGGACCCAGTACTTC. Translation gives CASSLGAEGTQYF.

This clone was detected a few times. The chain couples TRBV4-1 to TRBJ2-1; D is undetermined. This CDR3 has 13 amino acids. Germline V lookup: CDR1 MGHRA, CDR2 YSYEKL. V lost 3 bases and J lost 8, with 11 bases in between. The CDR3 DNA reads TGCGCCAGCAGCCAGCCCGTAGGAGATGAGCAGTTCTTC. Protein: CASSQPVGDEQFF.

This clone has a handful of counts. The CDR3 DNA follows: TGTGCCAGCAGCTTAGCGTTAGGGACAGGGGTTGGGGCCAACGTCCTGACTTTC. This translates into CASSLALGTGVGANVLTF. The chain is built from TRBV7-2 and TRBJ2-6; TRBD1 matches at 10 bases. Germline CDR1 SGHTA, CDR2 FQGNSA. V shed 0 bases and J 3 bases; nucleotides not matched to a gene: 5. The CDR3 sequence is 18 residues long. Full variable domain (missing parts from reference TRBV7-2 and TRBJ2-6): GAGVSQSPSNKVTEKGKDVELRCDPISGHTALYWYRQSLGQGLEFLIYFQGNSAPDKSGLPSDRFSAERTGGSVSTLTIQRTQQEDSAVYLCASSLALGTGVGANVLTFGAGSRLTVL.

The V and J genes are TRBV11-2 and TRBJ2-7; the match to TRBD2 covers 9 bases. CDR3 length equals 17 residues. In germline, CDR1 is SGHAT, CDR2 FQNNGV. Trimming took 1 base from V and 0 from J; bases not matched to a gene: 7. The CDR3 reads CASSLGLSGSYSYEQYF. CDR3 DNA sequence: TGTGCCAGCAGCTTAGGTCTTAGCGGGAGCTACTCCTACGAGCAGTACTTC.

V usage is TRBV6-5 and J usage is TRBJ1-4, with a weak D call TRBD1 (5 bases). CDR1 MNHEY and CDR2 SVGAGI come from the germline V gene. The CDR3 sequence is 13 residues long. With 2 bases removed from V and 8 bases from J, the gap between germline ends came to 9 bases. CDR3 in DNA: TGTGCCAGCAGTTACCTGGGGGGGGAAAAACTGTTTTTT. Translated: CASSYLGGEKLFF.

This chain joins TRBV7-9 and TRBJ2-3, with 13 bases aligning to TRBD2. V shed 5 bases and J 4 bases; nucleotides not matched to a gene: 3. Germline loops: CDR1 SEHNR, CDR2 FQNEAQ (reference sequence). This CDR3 is built from 15 residues. CDR3 nucleotide sequence: TGTGCCAGCAGCCCCGGACTAGCGGGGGCAGATACGCAGTATTTT. It specifies CASSPGLAGADTQYF.